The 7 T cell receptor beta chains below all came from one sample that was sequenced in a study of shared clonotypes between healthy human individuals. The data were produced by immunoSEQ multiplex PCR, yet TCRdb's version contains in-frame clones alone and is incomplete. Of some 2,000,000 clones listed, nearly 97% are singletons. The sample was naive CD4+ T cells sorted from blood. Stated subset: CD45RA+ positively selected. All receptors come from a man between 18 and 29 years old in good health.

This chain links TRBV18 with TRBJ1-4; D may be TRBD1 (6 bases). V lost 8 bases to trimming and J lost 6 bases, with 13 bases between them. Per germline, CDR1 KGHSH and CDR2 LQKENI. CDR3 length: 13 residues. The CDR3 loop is CASTQGNDEKLFF. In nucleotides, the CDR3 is TGTGCCAGCACCCAGGGGAATGATGAAAAACTGTTTTTT.

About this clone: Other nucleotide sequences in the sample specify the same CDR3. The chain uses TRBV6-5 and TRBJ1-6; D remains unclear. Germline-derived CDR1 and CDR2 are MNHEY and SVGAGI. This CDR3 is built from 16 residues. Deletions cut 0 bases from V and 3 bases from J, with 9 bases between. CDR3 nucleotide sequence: TGTGCCAGCAGTTACTCGGCAAGTAGCTATAATTCACCCCTCCACTTT. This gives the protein CASSYSASSYNSPLHF.

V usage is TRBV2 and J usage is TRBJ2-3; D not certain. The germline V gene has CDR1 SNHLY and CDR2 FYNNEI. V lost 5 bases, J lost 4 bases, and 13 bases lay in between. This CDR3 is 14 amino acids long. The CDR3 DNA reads TGTGCCAGCAGTATGACCCTATCGTCAGATACGCAGTATTTT. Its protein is CASSMTLSSDTQYF.

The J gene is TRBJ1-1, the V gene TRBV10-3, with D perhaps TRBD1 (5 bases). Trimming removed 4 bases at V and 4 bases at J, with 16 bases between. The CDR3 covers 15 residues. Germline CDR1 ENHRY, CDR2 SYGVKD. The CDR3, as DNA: TGTGCCATCAGTGTCAACGGGGCGCGGGGCACTGAAGCTTTCTTT. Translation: CAISVNGARGTEAFF.

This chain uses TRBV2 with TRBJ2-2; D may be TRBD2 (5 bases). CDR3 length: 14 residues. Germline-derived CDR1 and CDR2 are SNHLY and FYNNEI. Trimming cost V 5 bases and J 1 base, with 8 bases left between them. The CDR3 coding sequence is TGTGCCAGCAGTCCGGACTGGAACACCGGGGAGCTGTTTTTT. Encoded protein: CASSPDWNTGELFF.

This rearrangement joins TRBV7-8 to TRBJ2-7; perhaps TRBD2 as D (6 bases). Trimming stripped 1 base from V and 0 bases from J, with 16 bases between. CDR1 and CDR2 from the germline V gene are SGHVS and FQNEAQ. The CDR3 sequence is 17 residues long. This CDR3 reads CASSLDQAGSLSYEQYF. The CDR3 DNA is TGTGCCAGCAGCTTAGATCAGGCGGGGAGCCTCTCCTACGAGCAGTACTTC.

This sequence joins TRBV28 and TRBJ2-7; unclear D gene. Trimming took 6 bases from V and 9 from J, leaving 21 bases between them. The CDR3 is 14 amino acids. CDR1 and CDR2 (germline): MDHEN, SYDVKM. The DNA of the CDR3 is TGTGCCAGCAGCCCTGCTTCGCTCGGCGTCGGGCAGTACTTC. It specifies CASSPASLGVGQYF.